The sequence of this T cell receptor beta chain was determined in a study of T-cell memory formation after mild COVID-19. Study summary: TCR clusters mostly belonged to single donors. The study, taken as a whole, reports: The CD4+ clones that contracted clustered mainly within CM and EM, and the CD8+ clones concentrated in EMRA. Clones shrinking between day 15 and 85 showed a balanced CD4/CD8 split, and those that grew later tilted toward CD4+.

Each CDR3 protein is one row after TCRdb ran MiXCR on the 5' RACE reads. This table has fewer than 650,000 distinct CDR3 sequences, around 16% appearing once. V was shortened by 2 bases and J by 4 bases, with 9 bases between the two germline ends. The germline CDR1 and CDR2 sequences are ENHRY and SYGVKD. The CDR3 runs 13 residues. This clonotype has a handful of counts. The antigen is undetermined. Sequencing input: PBMCs or a T cell subset sorted from them (not recorded which). The TCR sequence derives from an adult woman who had mild COVID-19 (a few samples of this study predate the infection). Cell type and time point are not known. The rearrangement uses TRBV10-3 and TRBJ2-7; possible D gene TRBD2, 5 bases. The CDR3 DNA follows: TGTGCCATCAGTGAGCCGAGGGTTTACGAGCAGTACTTC. It encodes CAISEPRVYEQYF.